This T cell receptor beta chain originates from a study of CXCR3-negative and CXCR3-positive naive CD8 T cells. The study made its TRB cDNA libraries by 5' RACE, adding UMI labels. TCRdb processed the 5' RACE reads again and assigns one entry to each CDR3 protein, with no DNA. The sample has tens of thousands of distinct CDR3 sequences. Findings and caveats of the study: Naive cells positive for CXCR3 carried more hydrophobic TRB CDR3s than CXCR3-negative ones.

A word on this clonotype: Its antigen is unidentified.

Germline V gene data show CDR1 as MNHEY and CDR2 as SVGEGT. CDR3 length equals 11 residues. The receptor was derived from a human donor in good health. Some clones in this sample may be carry-over from other donors' samples. Sequenced material: naive CXCR3+ CD8+ T cells from blood. The subset: CD45RO-CCR7+CD27+CD95- naive CD8+ T cells expressing CXCR3 (TNR3+). The chain joins TRBV6-2 or TRBV6-3 to TRBJ1-1. CDR3 sequence reads: CASRGYTEAFF.